Included here is one TCR beta chain sequence, with context. The antigen remains unidentified. The sample belongs to a study of T cell responses to AZD1222 COVID-19 vaccine. V lost 3 bases to trimming and J lost 6 bases; unmatched junction nucleotides: 7. Germline loops: CDR1 KGHSH, CDR2 LQKENI. The CDR3 covers 15 residues. This table comes from immunoSEQ multiplex PCR, and its TCRdb copy is limited to in-frame clones, with some not included. The table includes roughly 180,000 clones, roughly nine tenths detected once. Findings and limits, study-wide: The study sampled repertoires only after the peak T cell response. Females outnumbered males among donors, who were mostly white British; clonal diversity was possibly underestimated. After two AZD1222 doses, spike-specific TCR breadth and depth rose versus day 0.

The chain has TRBV18 and TRBJ1-2, with 10 nucleotides matching TRBD1. This specimen was peripheral blood, taken 28 days after the second AZD1222 dose. The receptor's source is an adult who received the AZD1222 COVID-19 vaccine. For the CDR3, the DNA is TGTGCCAGCTCACCGCGGACAGGGGGAAGGGATGGCTACACCTTC. Translating it yields CASSPRTGGRDGYTF.